A selection of T cell receptor beta chains follows, all from one sample in a study of T cells in Graves' hyperthyroidism and ophthalmopathy. Using its own MiXCR run on the multiplex PCR reads, TCRdb lists one record per CDR3 protein. The sample yields under 250,000 distinct CDR3 sequences, about 24% seen once. The sequenced sample consisted of blood. These TCRs come from a woman aged 40 to 50 with Graves' ophthalmopathy. Both conserved end residues are part of each CDR3. Fields, in order: V gene, J gene, D gene, CDR3 length, clone size, CDR3 DNA, CDR3 protein. D genes are given only for firm matches. A row's size may be missing; if present it is once, few, many or a size class.

TRBV7-6	TRBJ2-7	TRBD2	14	many	TGTGCCAGCAGCTTAGCACTAGCGTCCTACGAGCAGTACTTC	CASSLALASYEQYF
TRBV6-5	TRBJ2-7	TRBD2	15	NA	TGTGCCAGCAGCTTACCGGCTAGCGGCCACTACGAGCAGTACTTC	CASSLPASGHYEQYF
TRBV5-6	TRBJ1-1	NA	18	many	TGTGCCAGCAGCCCGTTGCCCGGTGGAGGGGCCGGGGGTACTGAAGCTTTCTTT	CASSPLPGGGAGGTEAFF
TRBV7-2	TRBJ1-1	NA	13	NA	TGTGCCAGCAGCCTCCAAGAGGACAGTGAAGCTTTCTTT	CASSLQEDSEAFF
TRBV28	TRBJ1-5	NA	17	NA	TGTGCCAGCAGTCCCACTATGGGGGGGATAAGCAATCAGCCCCAGCATTTT	CASSPTMGGISNQPQHF
TRBV4-2	TRBJ2-7	NA	15	many	TGTGCCAGCAGCCTCGGGGACTTAAGCTCCTACGAGCAGTACTTC	CASSLGDLSSYEQYF
TRBV12-3/TRBV12-4	TRBJ2-1	NA	14	many	TGTGCCAGCAGTCCCACAACGACCTACAATGAGCAGTTCTTC	CASSPTTTYNEQFF
TRBV9	TRBJ1-2	NA	16	once	TGTGCCAGCAGCGCTCAACCTCTGACAGGTGTTTATGGCTACACCTTC	CASSAQPLTGVYGYTF
TRBV6-1	TRBJ2-7	TRBD2	15	many	TGTGCCAGCAGCACGACTAGCGGGGGTACCTACGAGCAGTACTTC	CASSTTSGGTYEQYF
TRBV20-1	TRBJ2-5	NA	12	many	TGCAGGGTTGGCAGACCCCAAGAGACCCAGTACTTC	CRVGRPQETQYF
TRBV6-2/TRBV6-3	TRBJ2-7	NA	16	NA	TGTGCCAGCAGTTACCAAGACGGACAGCCAACCTACGAGCAGTACTTC	CASSYQDGQPTYEQYF
TRBV4-1	TRBJ1-1	NA	15	many	TGCGCCAGCAGCCAAGAAGGGAGTAGGGGCACTGAAGCTTTCTTT	CASSQEGSRGTEAFF
TRBV11-2	TRBJ2-7	NA	15	NA	TGTGCCAGCAGCTCCCCTATCGACCTCGGCAACGAGCAGTACTTC	CASSSPIDLGNEQYF
TRBV12-3/TRBV12-4	TRBJ2-7	NA	13	NA	TGTGCCAGCAGCCCGGGGTCTTGGGGCGAGCAGTACTTC	CASSPGSWGEQYF
TRBV4-2	TRBJ1-2	NA	15	NA	TGTGCCAGCAGCCACGTCGGCAGGACGAGGGAAGGCTACACCTTC	CASSHVGRTREGYTF
TRBV3-1	TRBJ2-7	NA	13	many	TGTGCCAGCAGCCATTACCAAAACTACGAGCAGTACTTC	CASSHYQNYEQYF
TRBV24-1	TRBJ2-1	TRBD1	16	NA	TGTGCCACCAGTGGACAGGGGCCCCGCTCCTACAATGAGCAGTTCTTC	CATSGQGPRSYNEQFF
TRBV7-2	TRBJ2-7	NA	13	many	TGTGCCAGCTCTATGGGGCCCCGCTACGAGCAGTACTTC	CASSMGPRYEQYF
TRBV27	TRBJ2-7	TRBD2	15	few	TGTGCCAGCAGCTCCGGGACTAGCGGGAGCCACGAGCAGTACTTC	CASSSGTSGSHEQYF
TRBV28	TRBJ2-7	TRBD2	15	many	TGTGCCAGCAGCTTGGTAGCGGGAGGGGTTTACGAGCAGTACTTC	CASSLVAGGVYEQYF
TRBV30	TRBJ2-7	NA	12	many	TGTGCCTGGGGTCAGCAGACCTACGAGCAGTACTTC	CAWGQQTYEQYF
TRBV7-8	TRBJ1-2	NA	14	NA	TGTGCCAGCAGCTTAGGTCTAGGAGGCTATGGCTACACCTTC	CASSLGLGGYGYTF
TRBV4-2	TRBJ2-5	TRBD1	17	NA	TGTGCCAGCAGCCACGGGTCCTCACAGGGGGCCGGCGAGACCCAGTACTTC	CASSHGSSQGAGETQYF
TRBV3-1	TRBJ1-6	NA	15	many	TGTGCCAGCAGCCAAGTTCAAGGGGGTGGGTCACCCCTCCACTTT	CASSQVQGGGSPLHF
TRBV28	TRBJ2-2	NA	15	many	TGTGCCAGCAGTTTCGGGACTTTCATAGCCCGGGAGCTGTTTTTT	CASSFGTFIARELFF
TRBV5-1	TRBJ2-7	NA	14	many	TGCGCCAGCAGCTTGACGGTGAGCTCCTACGAGCAGTACTTC	CASSLTVSSYEQYF
TRBV6-1	TRBJ2-2	NA	15	many	TGTGCCAGCAGTGGGTCGCGTAGTATCACCGGGGAGCTGTTTTTT	CASSGSRSITGELFF
TRBV20-1	TRBJ2-7	TRBD1	16	many	TGCAGTGCTAGAGATCAAAGAGGGGGCGCCATCTACGAGCAGTACTTC	CSARDQRGGAIYEQYF
TRBV28	TRBJ1-2	NA	16	many	TGTGCCAGCAGTTTGGCGGGGGGGGGAGCTAACTATGGCTACACCTTC	CASSLAGGGANYGYTF
TRBV11-1	TRBJ2-2	TRBD1	14	many	TGTGCCAGCAGCCTCGACAGGGCCGTCGGGGAGCTGTTTTTT	CASSLDRAVGELFF
TRBV12-3/TRBV12-4	TRBJ1-5	NA	13	NA	TGTGCCAGCGGGGGGGGGCGAGAGCAGCCCCAGCATTTT	CASGGGREQPQHF
TRBV11-2	TRBJ2-5	TRBD1	15	many	TGTGCCAGCAGCTCCCACAGGGGCCTGGGGGAGACCCAGTACTTC	CASSSHRGLGETQYF
TRBV6-1	TRBJ1-2	NA	14	NA	TGTGCCAGCAGTGAATGGGGACCGACCTATGGCTACACCTTC	CASSEWGPTYGYTF
TRBV4-1	TRBJ2-7	TRBD1	16	many	TGCGCCAGCAGCCAAGATATCGGACAGGGGGGCTACGAGCAGTACTTC	CASSQDIGQGGYEQYF
TRBV4-2	TRBJ2-7	NA	12	many	TGTGCCAGCAGCCAAGACAGCTACGAGCAGTACTTC	CASSQDSYEQYF
TRBV20-1	TRBJ2-7	TRBD2	17	many	TGCAGTGCTAGACGGTTGTTGGGCGGGAGTTACTCCTACGAGCAGTACTTC	CSARRLLGGSYSYEQYF
TRBV30	TRBJ1-2	NA	10	many	TGTGCCTGGGGGGGTCGTGGCTACACCTTC	CAWGGRGYTF
TRBV2	TRBJ2-5	NA	14	many	TGTGCCAGCAGTGAAGACCGGGCGGCAGAGACCCAGTACTTC	CASSEDRAAETQYF
TRBV12-3/TRBV12-4	TRBJ2-5	TRBD2	15	few	TGTGCCAGCGCGACTGGAAGCGGGAGGGTAGAGACCCAGTACTTC	CASATGSGRVETQYF
TRBV5-1	TRBJ2-7	NA	14	many	TGCGCCACCTCTGAAACAGGGAACTCCTACGAGCAGTACTTC	CATSETGNSYEQYF
TRBV15	TRBJ2-3	TRBD2	17	many	TGTGCCACCAGCAGAGTTGCTAGCGGGTACTCCACAGATACGCAGTATTTT	CATSRVASGYSTDTQYF
TRBV5-5	TRBJ2-5	TRBD2	14	many	TGTGCCAGCGGTTTGGGACTAGCGGGGCCTTACCAGTACTTC	CASGLGLAGPYQYF